What follows are 26 T cell receptor beta chains derived from one specimen sequenced in a study of shared clonotypes between healthy human individuals. Using immunoSEQ multiplex PCR, the repertoire was profiled, and TCRdb retains in-frame clones only, with some absent. Among more than 550,000 clones, roughly 88% were seen once, and the ten largest hold 34%. Sequences were obtained from memory CD8+ T cells from PBMCs. The subset is: CD45RO+ cells pooled with CCR7-negative TemRA cells. These receptors were obtained from a young man in good health. Some clones in this sample may be carry-over from other donors' samples.

The chain has TRBV10-3 and TRBJ1-1, with TRBD1 as a possible D gene (6 bases). This CDR3 region has 15 residues. Germline V lookup: CDR1 ENHRY, CDR2 SYGVKD. The V and J ends lost 8 bases and 0 bases respectively, with 16 bases between them. The CDR3 coding sequence is TGTGCCATCGCCGGTCGGGGGGCTATGAACACTGAAGCTTTCTTT. This encodes CAIAGRGAMNTEAFF.

J is TRBJ2-5 and V is TRBV19, with D possibly being TRBD2 (6 bases). V lost 4 bases and J 5 bases, leaving 17 bases between the germline ends. CDR3 length: 15 amino acids. The germline V gene has CDR1 LNHDA and CDR2 SQIVND (reference sequence). CDR3 nucleotides: TGTGCCAGTAGTACGTTAGCGGCAGTGGAGGAGACCCAGTACTTC. Its protein is CASSTLAAVEETQYF.

The rearrangement links TRBV28 to TRBJ2-7; the D is unclear. V lost 3 bases to trimming and J lost 3 bases, with 12 bases between them. CDR3 length: 14 residues. Germline loops: CDR1 MDHEN, CDR2 SYDVKM. The CDR3 DNA follows: TGTGCCAGCAGTTTTTCCACGGTTGACTACGAGCAGTACTTC. Its protein is CASSFSTVDYEQYF.

The V and J genes are TRBV9 and TRBJ2-1, with 10 bases aligning to TRBD2. CDR1 is SGDLS, CDR2 YYNGEE, per germline. CDR3 length: 15 residues. V was pared by 3 bases and J by 6 bases, with 6 bases of the junction left unmatched. The CDR3 coding sequence is TGTGCCAGCAGCGGGGTTCTAGCGGGGGCCAATGAGCAGTTCTTC. It yields the protein CASSGVLAGANEQFF.

V and J are TRBV10-3 and TRBJ2-3; 11 bases align to TRBD1. The trim removed 9 bases at V and 1 base at J, leaving 6 bases unmatched. CDR3 length equals 15 residues. Germline CDR1 ENHRY, CDR2 SYGVKD. The CDR3 DNA follows: TGTGCCATTCGGACAGGGGGCTTCGGCACAGATACGCAGTATTTT. Its protein product is CAIRTGGFGTDTQYF.

This rearrangement joins TRBV10-2 to TRBJ1-5; 9 bases fit TRBD1. V gave up 6 bases and J gave up 7 bases; unmatched junction bases: 7. The V gene's germline CDR1 is WSHSY and CDR2 SAAADI. The CDR3 length is 14 residues. CDR3 nucleotides: TGCGCCAGCAGGGACAGGGGAGGTTTCCAGCCCCAGCATTTT. Amino acids: CASRDRGGFQPQHF.

The V call is TRBV15, the J call TRBJ1-1; 10 bases line up with TRBD1. The germline V gene encodes CDR1 LNHNV and CDR2 YYDKDF (reference sequence). V lost 1 base to trimming and J lost 5 bases; unmatched junction nucleotides: 4. This CDR3 spans 15 amino acids. CDR3 bases: TGTGCCACCAGCAGAGTCAGACAGGGGGCAACTGAAGCTTTCTTT. Amino acids: CATSRVRQGATEAFF.

This chain joins TRBV9 and TRBJ2-1; D is ambiguous. Trimming cost V 3 bases and J 4 bases, with 5 bases left between them. This CDR3 contains 12 residues. CDR1 is SGDLS and CDR2 is YYNGEE in the germline V gene. For the CDR3, the DNA is TGTGCCAGCAGCGATCGGTACAATGAGCAGTTCTTC. Protein sequence: CASSDRYNEQFF.

V gene TRBV4-3 combines with J gene TRBJ2-5, with unresolved D. The V and J ends lost 0 bases and 2 bases respectively, with 13 bases between them. CDR3 length: 16 amino acids. Germline V lookup: CDR1 LGHNA, CDR2 YSLEER. The DNA for the CDR3 is TGCGCCAGCAGCCAAGATGGTTTCCTGGAACAAGAGACCCAGTACTTC. Translated: CASSQDGFLEQETQYF.

V and J are TRBV7-2 and TRBJ1-1; 9 bases are a match to TRBD1. The CDR3 is 15 amino acids. Germline lookup yields CDR1 SGHTA and CDR2 FQGNSA. V was pared by 4 bases and J by 6 bases, with 9 bases of the junction left unmatched. CDR3: CASSSYRGLVPEAFF. In DNA form, the CDR3 reads TGTGCCAGCAGCTCCTACAGGGGGCTGGTCCCTGAAGCTTTCTTT.

The chain carries TRBV6-1 and TRBJ2-1; TRBD2 aligns across 8 bases. Germline V gives CDR1 MNHNS, CDR2 SASEGT. The CDR3 extends over 15 amino acids. V shed 1 base and J 8 bases; nucleotides not matched to a gene: 7. The CDR3 spells CASSEGSGGPHEQFF. The CDR3, as DNA: TGTGCCAGCAGTGAAGGGTCGGGAGGGCCGCATGAGCAGTTCTTC.

The chain couples TRBV11-2 to TRBJ2-3; 12 bases agree with TRBD2. The V and J ends lost 8 bases and 5 bases, in that order; junction bases with no gene match: 11. The CDR3 covers 16 residues. Germline CDR1 reads SGHAT; CDR2 reads FQNNGV. CDR3 protein: CASRLSSGRAGDTQYF. CDR3 coding DNA: TGTGCCAGCCGACTTTCTAGCGGGAGGGCGGGAGATACGCAGTATTTT. The whole variable domain, filled in from reference TRBV11-2 and TRBJ2-3, reads EAGVAQSPRYKIIEKRQSVAFWCNPISGHATLYWYQQILGQGPKLLIQFQNNGVVDDSQLPKDRFSAERLKGVDSTLKIQPAKLEDSAVYLCASRLSSGRAGDTQYFGPGTRLTVL.

This clone has just a few counts. The chain couples TRBV7-3 to TRBJ1-3; the D is unclear. Germline V gene sequence: CDR1 SGHTA, CDR2 FQGTGA. V dropped 5 bases and J dropped 4 bases, with 12 bases sitting between them. The CDR3 spans 14 residues. The CDR3, as DNA: TGTGCCAGCAGCCCCCCGTTGATCGGAAACACCATATATTTT. The encoded protein is CASSPPLIGNTIYF.

The chain is built from TRBV27 and TRBJ2-7, with 8 nucleotides matching TRBD2. V was pared by 5 bases and J by 2 bases, with 8 bases of the junction left unmatched. This CDR3 contains 15 residues. CDR1 and CDR2 from the germline V gene are MNHEY and SMNVEV (reference sequence). This CDR3 reads CASSRGIAGTYEQYF. The DNA of the CDR3 is TGTGCCAGCAGTAGAGGGATAGCGGGAACCTACGAGCAGTACTTC.

The chain uses TRBV28 and TRBJ1-2, with 7 bases matching TRBD1. This CDR3 has 15 residues. Losses at the gene ends were 3 bases for V and 4 bases for J; bases not matched to a gene: 8. The germline V gene has CDR1 MDHEN and CDR2 SYDVKM. The CDR3 bases are TGTGCCAGCAGTTTGGCCGGGACAGCCATCTATGGCTACACCTTC. Protein product: CASSLAGTAIYGYTF.

J is TRBJ1-1 and V is TRBV11-2; TRBD1 might be the D (5 bases). This CDR3 is built from 11 residues. V gave up 6 bases and J gave up 5 bases, with 7 bases separating them. Germline V CDR1 and CDR2: SGHAT, FQNNGV. The CDR3 loop is CASRDNTEAFF. The CDR3, as DNA: TGTGCCAGCAGGGACAATACTGAAGCTTTCTTT.

The V call is TRBV9, the J call TRBJ1-2; 7 nucleotides line up with TRBD1. CDR1 SGDLS and CDR2 YYNGEE come from the germline V gene. The CDR3 extends over 13 amino acids. After removal of 4 bases from V and 5 bases from J, the junction contained 5 bases not matched to a gene. The CDR3 spells CASSQGGNYGYTF. For the CDR3, the DNA is TGTGCCAGCAGCCAGGGGGGCAATTATGGCTACACCTTC.

The chain couples TRBV30 to TRBJ1-4, with D hard to call. Trimming left V 2 bases short and J 5 bases short, with 15 bases between. Germline assignment: CDR1 GTSNPN and CDR2 SVGIG (reference sequence). CDR3 length: 15 amino acids. CDR3 residues: CAWSPLRQWNEKLFF. In nucleotides, the CDR3 is TGTGCCTGGAGTCCCCTTCGGCAGTGGAATGAAAAACTGTTTTTT.

The gene calls are TRBV27 and TRBJ2-7; weak D call: TRBD1 (6 bases). V was trimmed by 9 bases and J by 3 bases, leaving 27 bases between them. The CDR3 loop spans 17 amino acids. The germline V gene encodes CDR1 MNHEY and CDR2 SMNVEV (reference sequence). CDR3: CASEGYGSQGNNYEQYF. The CDR3 DNA is TGTGCCAGTGAGGGATACGGATCGCAGGGGAATAACTACGAGCAGTACTTC.

This chain connects TRBV18 to TRBJ2-7, with TRBD1 identical over 7 bases. CDR3 size: 16 residues. The germline V gene has CDR1 KGHSH and CDR2 LQKENI. The ends lost 0 bases at V and 3 bases at J; junction bases unmatched: 8. The DNA for the CDR3 is TGTGCCAGCTCACCACCTCCCGGACAGGAAAACTACGAGCAGTACTTC. It codes for CASSPPPGQENYEQYF.

The chain joins TRBV27 to TRBJ2-1; 13 nucleotides match TRBD2. The trim removed 5 bases at V and 14 bases at J, leaving 3 bases unmatched. The CDR3 contains 12 residues. CDR1 is MNHEY, CDR2 SMNVEV, per germline (reference sequence). This chain's CDR3 is CASSGGTSGEFF. For the CDR3, the DNA is TGTGCCAGCAGTGGGGGGACTAGCGGGGAGTTCTTC.

J is TRBJ1-2 and V is TRBV28; TRBD1 is a possible D gene (5 bases). Germline V CDR1 and CDR2: MDHEN, SYDVKM. V was trimmed by 3 bases and J by 0 bases, leaving 14 bases between them. This CDR3 has 16 amino acids. In nucleotides, the CDR3 is TGTGCCAGCAGTTTTCGGGGCTCCCGAGCTAACTATGGCTACACCTTC. Encoded protein: CASSFRGSRANYGYTF.

The chain links TRBV9 to TRBJ1-2; possibly TRBD1 for D (5 bases). Germline CDR1 SGDLS, CDR2 YYNGEE. V gave up 3 bases and J gave up 6 bases, with 18 bases separating them. The CDR3 covers 15 residues. The CDR3 DNA reads as TGTGCCAGCAGCGCCTCCACGGGGGGGGGTGATGGCTACACCTTC. It translates to CASSASTGGGDGYTF.

The chain employs TRBV4-1 and TRBJ2-1; D is ambiguous. The ends were cut back, 0 bases at V and 3 bases at J, with 9 bases in the middle. Germline assignment: CDR1 MGHRA and CDR2 YSYEKL. The CDR3 sequence is 15 residues long. The CDR3 DNA sequence: TGCGCCAGCAGCCAAGATAAATTGGTCTACAATGAGCAGTTCTTC. It encodes CASSQDKLVYNEQFF.

This clone appeared once. The chain carries TRBV27 and TRBJ2-7, with D possibly being TRBD1 (7 bases). Germline values: CDR1 MNHEY, CDR2 SMNVEV (reference sequence). Trimming pared 5 bases from V and 3 bases from J, leaving 14 bases between. The CDR3 extends over 14 amino acids. CDR3 nucleotide sequence: TGTGCCAGCAGTACGCGGGACAGCGACTACGAGCAGTACTTC. Its protein is CASSTRDSDYEQYF.

The V call is TRBV19, the J call TRBJ2-5, with D perhaps TRBD1 (5 bases). The CDR3 sequence is 15 residues long. Looked up from germline, CDR1 is LNHDA and CDR2 is SQIVND (reference sequence). The ends were cut back, 4 bases at V and 0 bases at J, with 12 bases in the middle. The CDR3 spells CASSSLGDYQETQYF. The DNA of the CDR3 is TGTGCCAGTAGTAGCCTAGGGGATTACCAAGAGACCCAGTACTTC.